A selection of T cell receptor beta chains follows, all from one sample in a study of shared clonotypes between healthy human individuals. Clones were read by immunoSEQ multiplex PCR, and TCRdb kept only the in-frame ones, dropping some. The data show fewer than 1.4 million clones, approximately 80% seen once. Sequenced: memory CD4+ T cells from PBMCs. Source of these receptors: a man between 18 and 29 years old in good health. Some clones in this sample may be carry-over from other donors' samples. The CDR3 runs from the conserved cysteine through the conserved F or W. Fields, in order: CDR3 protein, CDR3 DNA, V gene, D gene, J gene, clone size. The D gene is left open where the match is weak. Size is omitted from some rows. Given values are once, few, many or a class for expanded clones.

cdr3_aa: CASSLSPVAQYF
cdr3_nt: TGTGCCAGCAGTTTATCGCCCGTCGCGCAGTATTTT
v_call: TRBV28
d_call: NA
j_call: TRBJ2-3
clone_size: NA

cdr3_aa: CASSPEGQGSYEQYF
cdr3_nt: TGTGCCAGCAGCCCCGAGGGACAGGGTAGTTACGAGCAGTACTTC
v_call: TRBV7-8
d_call: TRBD1
j_call: TRBJ2-7
clone_size: NA

cdr3_aa: CASSPASGANVLTF
cdr3_nt: TGTGCCAGCAGTCCGGCCTCTGGGGCCAACGTCCTGACTTTC
v_call: TRBV14
d_call: NA
j_call: TRBJ2-6
clone_size: NA

cdr3_aa: CASSGRQARANVLTF
cdr3_nt: TGTGCCAGCAGTGGAAGACAGGCAAGGGCCAACGTCCTGACTTTC
v_call: TRBV6-1
d_call: NA
j_call: TRBJ2-6
clone_size: NA

cdr3_aa: CASSFLAGAGEQYF
cdr3_nt: TGTGCCAGCAGTTTTTTAGCGGGAGCTGGCGAGCAGTACTTC
v_call: TRBV28
d_call: TRBD2
j_call: TRBJ2-7
clone_size: NA

cdr3_aa: CASSPGLETSEQYF
cdr3_nt: TGTGCCAGCAGCCCTGGACTGGAAACGTCCGAGCAGTACTTC
v_call: TRBV4-2
d_call: NA
j_call: TRBJ2-7
clone_size: NA

cdr3_aa: CASSQVAGGPHEQFF
cdr3_nt: TGTGCCAGCAGCCAGGTAGCAGGAGGGCCACATGAGCAGTTCTTC
v_call: TRBV4-2
d_call: NA
j_call: TRBJ2-1
clone_size: NA

cdr3_aa: CASSFTSGTNTGELFF
cdr3_nt: TGCGCCAGCAGCTTCACTAGCGGGACGAACACCGGGGAGCTGTTTTTT
v_call: TRBV5-1
d_call: TRBD2
j_call: TRBJ2-2
clone_size: NA

cdr3_aa: CASSPWSGAGGGTDTQYF
cdr3_nt: TGTGCCAGCAGCCCCTGGTCTGGGGCGGGAGGAGGTACAGATACGCAGTATTTT
v_call: TRBV7-3
d_call: TRBD2
j_call: TRBJ2-3
clone_size: few

cdr3_aa: CSVIGQEGSNQPQHF
cdr3_nt: TGCAGCGTTATAGGGCAAGAGGGGAGCAATCAGCCCCAGCATTTT
v_call: TRBV29-1
d_call: NA
j_call: TRBJ1-5
clone_size: NA

cdr3_aa: CASSLRGHGLFF
cdr3_nt: TGTGCCAGCAGCTTACGGGGGCACGGACTGTTTTTT
v_call: TRBV13
d_call: NA
j_call: TRBJ1-4
clone_size: NA

cdr3_aa: CASSPGTGALYEQYF
cdr3_nt: TGTGCCAGCAGCCCAGGGACAGGGGCGCTCTACGAGCAGTACTTC
v_call: TRBV7-2
d_call: TRBD1
j_call: TRBJ2-7
clone_size: NA

cdr3_aa: CASTPGGVGAGELFF
cdr3_nt: TGTGCCAGCACCCCTGGTGGGGTGGGGGCCGGGGAGCTGTTTTTT
v_call: TRBV28
d_call: NA
j_call: TRBJ2-2
clone_size: NA

cdr3_aa: CASSSAQGIEAFF
cdr3_nt: TGTGCCAGCAGTTCGGCGCAGGGAATAGAAGCTTTCTTT
v_call: TRBV28
d_call: NA
j_call: TRBJ1-1
clone_size: once

cdr3_aa: CASSARGPSMEKLFF
cdr3_nt: TGCGCCAGCAGCGCCAGGGGGCCGAGCATGGAAAAACTGTTTTTT
v_call: TRBV5-1
d_call: TRBD1
j_call: TRBJ1-4
clone_size: few

cdr3_aa: CASSATPGSNQPQHF
cdr3_nt: TGCGCCAGCAGCGCTACGCCAGGGAGCAATCAGCCCCAGCATTTT
v_call: TRBV5-1
d_call: NA
j_call: TRBJ1-5
clone_size: NA

cdr3_aa: CASSLGPSVRYNEQFF
cdr3_nt: TGTGCCAGCAGCTTAGGGCCTAGCGTGAGGTACAATGAGCAGTTCTTC
v_call: TRBV7-2
d_call: NA
j_call: TRBJ2-1
clone_size: NA

cdr3_aa: CASNPSLPGGDTEAFF
cdr3_nt: TGTGCCAGCAACCCTTCCCTCCCTGGTGGAGACACTGAAGCTTTCTTT
v_call: TRBV28
d_call: NA
j_call: TRBJ1-1
clone_size: NA

cdr3_aa: CASSLVASGRAGTGELFF
cdr3_nt: TGTGCCAGCAGCTTAGTGGCTAGCGGGAGGGCGGGCACCGGGGAGCTGTTTTTT
v_call: TRBV7-2
d_call: TRBD2
j_call: TRBJ2-2
clone_size: NA

cdr3_aa: CASSSPRGGNEQFF
cdr3_nt: TGTGCCAGCAGCTCCCCCCGGGGGGGGAATGAGCAGTTCTTC
v_call: TRBV7-2
d_call: TRBD2
j_call: TRBJ2-1
clone_size: NA

cdr3_aa: CATSRDMSDPANYGYTF
cdr3_nt: TGTGCCACCAGCAGAGATATGTCCGACCCGGCTAACTATGGCTACACCTTC
v_call: TRBV15
d_call: NA
j_call: TRBJ1-2
clone_size: NA

cdr3_aa: CASLLEGQPSYEQYF
cdr3_nt: TGTGCCAGCCTGCTTGAGGGACAGCCCTCCTACGAGCAGTACTTC
v_call: TRBV6-1
d_call: TRBD1
j_call: TRBJ2-7
clone_size: NA